The 32 T cell receptor beta chains given below trace back to one sample, sequenced in a study of blood T cell repertoires in COVID-19 (TCRdb year 2020). Receptors were amplified or captured by the immunoSEQ multiplex PCR assay. TCRdb stores this immuneACCESS table with in-frame sequences only. Part of the clones is absent; in the studies checked, under half of the shortfall reflects unresolved V genes, and no reason is known for the rest. The sample table contains about 300,000 clones; only one count was recorded for roughly 83% of them. 1.6% of the sample rests with the top ten. The material sequenced was peripheral blood. Receptors originate from a woman aged 50 to 60 with acute or convalescent COVID-19.

Concerning this clone: Other nucleotide sequences from this sample produce the same CDR3. The chain employs TRBV18 and TRBJ2-7, with 7 bases lining up with TRBD1. The CDR3 is 13 residues long. Trimming took 3 bases from V and 4 from J; bases not matched to a gene: 3. Per the germline V gene, CDR1 is KGHSH and CDR2 is LQKENI. CDR3 nucleotides: TGTGCCAGCTCACCGCGACAGGGTTACGAGCAGTACTTC. It codes for CASSPRQGYEQYF.

This clone was seen a single time. The rearrangement links TRBV2 to TRBJ2-1, with 10 bases aligning to TRBD2. Germline CDR1 and CDR2: SNHLY and FYNNEI. The CDR3 is made up of 15 amino acids. V trimming: 6 bases; J trimming: 10 bases; junction bases outside the gene matches: 12. The CDR3 sequence is CASSVTPGLAAEQFF. The DNA of the CDR3 is TGTGCCAGCAGCGTAACCCCCGGACTAGCGGCCGAGCAGTTCTTC.

For the CDR3, the DNA is TGTGCCAGTAAACGCGGGAGCTCCTACGAGCAGTACTTC. Its translation: CASKRGSSYEQYF. V and J are TRBV19 and TRBJ2-7; 7 bases line up with TRBD2. Trimming removed 7 bases from V and 0 bases from J; junction bases left unmatched: 3. The CDR3 is 13 amino acids. Germline V gene data show CDR1 as LNHDA and CDR2 as SQIVND (reference sequence).

The chain's CDR3 is CASSLKGGASGYTF. CDR3 DNA sequence: TGTGCCAGCAGCCTAAAAGGGGGCGCATCGGGCTACACCTTC. The chain recombines TRBV13 with TRBJ1-2; 7 bases match TRBD1. Germline V gene sequence: CDR1 PRHDT, CDR2 FYEKMQ (reference sequence). This CDR3 has 14 amino acids. Trimming cost V 5 bases and J 8 bases; bases outside gene matches: 11.

The rearrangement links TRBV30 to TRBJ2-1; a possible D gene is TRBD2 (6 bases). Germline V lookup: CDR1 GTSNPN, CDR2 SVGIG (reference sequence). The CDR3 extends over 17 amino acids. V dropped 2 bases and J dropped 0 bases, with 17 bases sitting between them. Here the CDR3 DNA reads TGTGCCTGGAGTAACATAGCGGCGAGGGACTCCTACAATGAGCAGTTCTTC. The encoded protein is CAWSNIAARDSYNEQFF.

The chain employs TRBV2 and TRBJ1-4; no definite D call. Germline loops: CDR1 SNHLY, CDR2 FYNNEI. Trimming shortened V by 6 bases and J by 5 bases, and 16 bases separated the two germline ends. This CDR3 is 15 amino acids long. The CDR3 sequence is CASRAMVTPNEKLFF. As DNA, the CDR3 is TGTGCCAGCAGGGCCATGGTGACACCAAATGAAAAACTGTTTTTT.

This rearrangement joins TRBV5-4 to TRBJ2-1; maybe TRBD2 (6 bases). Trimming took 4 bases from V and 9 from J, leaving 17 bases between them. Germline V lookup: CDR1 SGHNT, CDR2 YYREEE (reference sequence). CDR3 size: 14 residues. CDR3: CASSPPTRSGEQFF. CDR3 DNA: TGTGCCAGCAGCCCACCCACCCGTAGCGGTGAGCAGTTCTTC.

This chain uses TRBV19 with TRBJ1-1, with D tentatively TRBD1 (6 bases). Trimming took 6 bases from V and 6 from J, leaving 17 bases between them. This CDR3 is built from 14 residues. The germline gives CDR1 LNHDA, CDR2 SQIVND (reference sequence). The CDR3 nucleotides are TGTGCCAGTAGCCAACAGGGCAACGGGGCTGAAGCTTTCTTT. This encodes CASSQQGNGAEAFF.

The chain employs TRBV18 and TRBJ1-6, with TRBD1 matching 7 bases. Germline V CDR1 and CDR2: KGHSH, LQKENI. The junction had 12 bases not matched to a gene; V was cut back by 3 bases and J by 7 bases. CDR3 size: 17 residues. This chain's CDR3 is CASSPVQGRMNNSPLHF. The CDR3 DNA reads TGTGCCAGCTCACCGGTACAGGGGAGAATGAACAATTCACCCCTCCACTTT.

The chain links TRBV5-1 to TRBJ2-2; 8 nucleotides match TRBD1. V shed 3 bases and J 5 bases; nucleotides not matched to a gene: 6. The CDR3 length is 15 residues. The germline V gene encodes CDR1 SGHRS and CDR2 YFSETQ. The CDR3 region has the DNA TGCGCCAGCAGCTCGGACAGGGTCGGAACCGGGGAGCTGTTTTTT. Protein: CASSSDRVGTGELFF.

This clone was seen once. This sequence joins TRBV5-4 and TRBJ2-1; 9 bases are a match to TRBD2. The CDR3 has 18 amino acids. Germline V gene lookup returns CDR1 SGHNT and CDR2 YYREEE (reference sequence). Germline trimming cut 10 bases from V and 2 bases from J; bases unmatched to any gene: 19. The CDR3 DNA sequence: TGTGCCTGCCAGCAGCTTGGGGGCGGGAGGGGCGCCTACAATGAGCAGTTCTTC. It encodes CACQQLGGGRGAYNEQFF.

The chain uses TRBV29-1 and TRBJ2-1; 9 bases line up with TRBD2. The V gene end was trimmed by 7 bases and the J gene end by 0 bases; junction bases not matched to a gene: 1. The CDR3 runs 13 residues. Germline CDR1 reads SQVTM; CDR2 reads ANQGSEA. The CDR3 bases are TGCAGCGGACTAGCGGACTCCTACAATGAGCAGTTCTTC. This sequence encodes CSGLADSYNEQFF.

The V call is TRBV3-1 (or the pseudogene TRBV3-2), the J call TRBJ2-2, with D possibly matching TRBD1 (6 bases). The CDR3 consists of 13 residues. V was pared by 4 bases and J by 8 bases, with 11 bases between. Germline loops: CDR1 LGHDT, CDR2 YNNKEL (reference sequence). The CDR3 coding sequence is TGTGCCAGCAGCCGACAGGAATCGGGGGAGCTGTTTTTT. Translation gives CASSRQESGELFF.

This clone showed up just once. The genes are TRBV9 and TRBJ2-1, with a weak D call TRBD2 (6 bases). The germline gives CDR1 SGDLS, CDR2 YYNGEE. CDR3 length equals 14 residues. V was shortened by 2 bases and J by 6 bases, with 12 bases between the two germline ends. CDR3 sequence: CASSVRRASNEQFF. CDR3 coding DNA: TGTGCCAGCAGCGTCCGGAGGGCCAGCAATGAGCAGTTCTTC.

This clone showed up just once. The chain uses TRBV27 and TRBJ2-3, with 10 bases aligning to TRBD1. CDR3 length: 18 amino acids. With V trimmed by 2 bases and J by 4 bases, 12 bases remained unmatched. In germline, CDR1 is MNHEY, CDR2 SMNVEV (reference sequence). CDR3 sequence (DNA): TGTGCCAGCAGTTTACATATTCCGGGACAGGGGACTTCAGATACGCAGTATTTT. Amino acid sequence: CASSLHIPGQGTSDTQYF.

The chain employs TRBV6-5 and TRBJ2-1; 8 positions agree with TRBD1. Germline CDR1 MNHEY, CDR2 SVGAGI. The CDR3 has 14 amino acids. The V and J ends lost 5 bases and 8 bases, in that order; junction bases with no gene match: 8. This chain's CDR3 is CASSRTGMVDEQFF. In DNA, the CDR3 is TGTGCCAGCAGTAGGACAGGGATGGTCGATGAGCAGTTCTTC.

The genes are TRBV6-4 and TRBJ2-3; D gene ambiguous. The CDR3 length is 14 residues. Looked up from germline, CDR1 is MRHNA and CDR2 is SNTAGT. The germline V and J ends were trimmed by 6 bases and 0 bases, with 10 bases remaining between them. CDR3 DNA: TGTGCCAGCAGGGACGGGCCGAGCACAGATACGCAGTATTTT. Its translation: CASRDGPSTDTQYF.

The chain couples TRBV5-1 to TRBJ1-2, with TRBD1 identical over 8 bases. Germline V gene sequence: CDR1 SGHRS, CDR2 YFSETQ. The CDR3 spans 16 residues. V lost 4 bases, J lost 8 bases, and 16 bases stayed unmatched. CDR3 sequence: CASSPATTGAMEGYTF. For the CDR3, the DNA is TGCGCCAGCAGCCCTGCGACGACAGGGGCCATGGAGGGCTACACCTTC.

The chain has TRBV5-1 and TRBJ1-5, with D possibly being TRBD1 (5 bases). There are 15 residues in the CDR3. V lost 0 bases, J lost 0 bases, and 7 bases lay in between. Germline-derived CDR1 and CDR2 are SGHRS and YFSETQ. CDR3 residues: CASSLEGHSNQPQHF. In DNA form, the CDR3 reads TGCGCCAGCAGCTTGGAAGGACATAGCAATCAGCCCCAGCATTTT.

The rearrangement links TRBV4-1 to TRBJ2-7, with D possibly being TRBD1 (5 bases). V was cut by 1 base and J by 5 bases, with 12 bases left in between. The length of the CDR3 is 14 residues. Germline V gene data show CDR1 as MGHRA and CDR2 as YSYEKL. In nucleotides, the CDR3 is TGCGCCAGCAGCCAAGGTTCCCAGGGAAACGAGCAGTACTTC. It specifies CASSQGSQGNEQYF.

Only one count was recorded for this clone. The gene calls are TRBV7-2 and TRBJ2-7; TRBD2 aligns across 7 bases. The CDR3 loop spans 15 amino acids. The V segment lost 3 bases and the J segment 4 bases; nucleotides outside the gene matches: 9. Germline values: CDR1 SGHTA, CDR2 FQGNSA. The CDR3 DNA reads as TGTGCCAGCAGCTTCTATTGGGCTAGCGGATACGAGCAGTACTTC. Residues: CASSFYWASGYEQYF. The whole variable domain, remainder taken from reference TRBV7-2 and TRBJ2-7, is GAGVSQSPSNKVTEKGKDVELRCDPISGHTALYWYRQSLGQGLEFLIYFQGNSAPDKSGLPSDRFSAERTGGSVSTLTIQRTQQEDSAVYLCASSFYWASGYEQYFGPGTRLTVT.

In nucleotides, the CDR3 is TGTGCCAGCAGCCCCCCTCCCTCGCGCTTTCTGTTCTTC. It codes for CASSPPPSRFLFF. This chain links TRBV6-2 or TRBV6-3 with TRBJ2-1; D not resolved. From germline, CDR1 is MNHEY and CDR2 SVGEGT. Trimming removed 6 bases from V and 15 bases from J, with 21 bases in between. The CDR3 has 13 residues.

As regards this clone: Mismatch with germline at one junction end may stem from a read error. The chain links TRBV15 to TRBJ1-2; a possible D gene is TRBD1 (5 bases). The CDR3 extends over 13 amino acids. Germline lookup yields CDR1 LNHNV and CDR2 YYDKDF (reference sequence). The CDR3 bases are TGTGCCACCAGCAGGGGGATGGGGCAGGAGCCTCTCTTC. It translates to CATSRGMGQEPLF.

The J gene is TRBJ2-7, the V gene TRBV6-5, with a tentative D call TRBD1 (6 bases). Per the germline V gene, CDR1 is MNHEY and CDR2 is SVGAGI. V was clipped by 9 bases and J by 1 base, with 13 bases between them. The CDR3 totals 13 residues. CDR3 DNA: TGTGCCAGTTTAGGGCAGGGGTCCTACGAGCAGTACTTC. Its translation is CASLGQGSYEQYF.

CDR3 bases: TGTGCCAGCAGCTCTCTGGGAGGGGGCAATCAGCCCCAGCATTTT. It codes for CASSSLGGGNQPQHF. The gene calls are TRBV7-2 and TRBJ1-5, with D perhaps matching TRBD1 (5 bases). Germline V gives CDR1 SGHTA, CDR2 FQGNSA. The V end was cut by 4 bases, the J end by 2 bases, with 12 bases between. The CDR3 consists of 15 residues.

This chain links TRBV6-5 with TRBJ1-5; weak D call: TRBD1 (6 bases). The CDR3 contains 13 residues. In germline, CDR1 is MNHEY, CDR2 SVGAGI. V gave up 6 bases and J gave up 4 bases, with 10 bases separating them. Here the CDR3 reads CASRGTLNQPQHF. DNA of the CDR3: TGTGCCAGCAGGGGGACACTGAATCAGCCCCAGCATTTT.

The CDR3 DNA reads as TGTGCCAGCAGCTCCCGACAGGAGGCTTACTACGAGCAGTACTTC. It translates to CASSSRQEAYYEQYF. The J gene is TRBJ2-7, the V gene TRBV7-3; tentatively, D is TRBD1 (6 bases). V lost 4 bases and J 3 bases, leaving 16 bases between the germline ends. The CDR3 is made up of 15 amino acids. Germline V lookup: CDR1 SGHTA, CDR2 FQGTGA.

In this sample, this clone turned up a few times. Additional DNA sequences in this sample encode the identical CDR3. J is TRBJ2-6 and V is TRBV28; D call uncertain. The CDR3 covers 15 residues. Trimming stripped 2 bases from V and 0 bases from J, with 5 bases between. In germline, CDR1 is MDHEN, CDR2 SYDVKM. The CDR3 DNA reads as TGTGCCAGCAGTTTAGATAGCTCTGGGGCCAACGTCCTGACTTTC. This sequence encodes CASSLDSSGANVLTF.

This chain links TRBV7-6 with TRBJ1-6, with TRBD1 identical over 7 bases. The V gene's germline CDR1 is SGHVS and CDR2 FNYEAQ. J gave up 8 bases and V 4 bases, and 5 bases lay outside the gene matches. This CDR3 spans 14 amino acids. CDR3 region: CASSSQGGYSPLHF. CDR3 bases: TGTGCCAGCAGCTCGCAGGGGGGATATTCACCCCTCCACTTT.

V and J are TRBV4-1 and TRBJ2-2; 9 bases map to TRBD1. The CDR3 spans 17 residues. The germline CDR1 and CDR2 sequences are MGHRA and YSYEKL. Trimming took 0 bases from V and 5 from J; bases not matched to a gene: 7. The CDR3 sequence is CASSQEVTGGRTGELFF. CDR3 nucleotide sequence: TGCGCCAGCAGCCAAGAAGTCACAGGGGGCAGAACCGGGGAGCTGTTTTTT.

V is TRBV24-1 and J is TRBJ2-5; 11 nucleotides align to TRBD1. Per germline, CDR1 KGHDR and CDR2 SFDVKD. The CDR3 totals 15 residues. The ends lost 5 bases at V and 2 bases at J; junction bases unmatched: 3. CDR3 sequence: CATSGGQGAQETQYF. DNA for the CDR3: TGTGCCACCAGTGGCGGACAGGGGGCACAAGAGACCCAGTACTTC.

The chain links TRBV15 to TRBJ1-2; 7 bases are shared with TRBD1. J gave up 4 bases and V 0 bases, and 2 bases lay outside the gene matches. The CDR3 totals 14 residues. From germline, CDR1 is LNHNV and CDR2 YYDKDF (reference sequence). The CDR3 here is CATSRDQGGYGYTF. CDR3 sequence (DNA): TGTGCCACCAGCAGAGATCAGGGGGGCTATGGCTACACCTTC.